This TCR beta chain was captured by sequencing in a study of blood T cell repertoires in COVID-19. Study as a whole: Spain, Italy and the United States supplied samples that represented acute and convalescent COVID-19.

As originally analysed: Estimation of nucleated cell counts relied on the amplification of reference gene primers. Profiling relied on immunoSEQ multiplex PCR, and the TCRdb table lists in-frame clones only, not all of them. The D gene and trimming were derived from the DNA, and the V and J assignments and clone size from that table. The top ten clones hold 2.3% of a sample with roughly 300,000 clones, more than 75% of them seen once. The age range of participants was 18 to 89 years, with residence in some 25 US areas. Participants were placed into cohorts based on the clinical history they reported. V shed 6 bases, J shed 7 bases, and the junction held 8 bases outside the gene matches. The CDR3 spans 14 residues. CDR1 and CDR2 from the germline V gene are SNHLY and FYNNEI.

The rearrangement links TRBV2 to TRBJ2-1; 8 bases map to TRBD2. The sequenced material came from PBMCs or T cells enriched from blood (not recorded which). This sequence was found in a woman aged 40 to 50 with acute COVID-19. The CDR3 DNA sequence: TGTGCCAGCAGCGGGAGGGTTGTGGGGAATGAGCAGTTCTTC. The encoded protein is CASSGRVVGNEQFF.